The 28 T cell receptor beta chains given below trace back to one sample, sequenced in a study of OX40 agonist ivuxolimab in advanced cancers. TCRdb keeps only in-frame clones here, not all; method: immunoSEQ multiplex PCR. Among 60,000 to 100,000 clones listed, roughly 90% were seen once. Sequencing was performed on CD4+ or CD8+ T cells sorted from blood, taken in a trial of the OX40 agonist ivuxolimab. The receptor source for this set is an adult with an advanced solid tumor such as melanoma, head and neck, liver or kidney cancer.

The chain combines TRBV7-9 with TRBJ1-1, with a weak D call TRBD1 (5 bases). This CDR3 contains 12 residues. In germline, CDR1 is SEHNR, CDR2 FQNEAQ (reference sequence). Between the trimmed V and J ends, which lost 5 bases and 5 bases, there was a span of 9 bases. The CDR3 region has the DNA TGTGCCAGCAGCCTAGACAGAACTGAAGCTTTCTTT. It translates to CASSLDRTEAFF.

The gene calls are TRBV5-1 and TRBJ2-5; D gene ambiguous. The last part of the DNA fits TRBJ2-7 better; the J call may be wrong. Per germline, CDR1 SGHRS and CDR2 YFSETQ. The CDR3 loop spans 16 amino acids. CDR3 sequence: CASSLEGRVGSYEQYF. CDR3 bases: TGCGCCAGCAGCTTGGAGGGTAGGGTAGGATCCTACGAGCAGTACTTC.

The DNA for the CDR3 is TGTGCCAGCAGCTCCGGACTAGCGGGCGATTCCACTGGGAATGAGCAGTTCTTC. Residues: CASSSGLAGDSTGNEQFF. The rearrangement links TRBV7-3 to TRBJ2-1; the match to TRBD2 covers 11 bases. CDR1 is SGHTA and CDR2 is FQGTGA in the germline V gene. Trimming cost V 4 bases and J 7 bases; bases outside gene matches: 15. The CDR3 has 18 residues.

The chain combines TRBV30 with TRBJ1-2; 8 positions match TRBD1. Germline V gene sequence: CDR1 GTSNPN, CDR2 SVGIG (reference sequence). The trim removed 3 bases at V and 6 bases at J, leaving 9 bases unmatched. CDR3 length equals 14 residues. The CDR3 DNA sequence: TGTGCCTGGAGCCCGGGACAGGAGGTAGATGGCTACACCTTC. Its translation is CAWSPGQEVDGYTF.

CDR3 sequence: CASSPPVRDGNTIYF. The CDR3 region has the DNA TGTGCCAGCTCACCACCCGTGAGGGATGGAAACACCATATATTTT. This chain links TRBV18 with TRBJ1-3; D is unclear. Trimming pared 0 bases from V and 3 bases from J, leaving 9 bases between. The CDR3 spans 15 residues. Germline V gene data show CDR1 as KGHSH and CDR2 as LQKENI.

This sequence joins TRBV10-3 and TRBJ1-5, with 7 bases that match TRBD1. CDR1 is ENHRY, CDR2 SYGVKD, per germline. CDR3 size: 16 residues. Germline trimming cut 5 bases from V and 0 bases from J; bases unmatched to any gene: 7. This CDR3 reads CAISPGTDYSNQPQHF. CDR3 bases: TGTGCCATCAGTCCCGGGACAGATTATAGCAATCAGCCCCAGCATTTT.

The rearrangement joins TRBV14 to TRBJ1-1; D remains ambiguous. Germline CDR1 and CDR2: SGHDN and FVKESK. V lost 1 base and J 5 bases, leaving 17 bases between the germline ends. The CDR3 loop spans 16 amino acids. In nucleotides, the CDR3 is TGTGCCAGCAGCCAAGCCAAGTCCCTGGGAGGAACTGAAGCTTTCTTT. Translating it yields CASSQAKSLGGTEAFF.

This chain joins TRBV5-4 and TRBJ2-7; D is unresolved. The CDR3 is 13 residues long. Trimming removed 3 bases at V and 5 bases at J, with 12 bases between. Per germline, CDR1 SGHNT and CDR2 YYREEE (reference sequence). The chain's CDR3 is CASSWWGSDEQYF. Written as DNA, the CDR3 is TGTGCCAGCAGCTGGTGGGGATCGGACGAGCAGTACTTC. Full variable domain (outside the CDR3, taken from reference TRBV5-4 and TRBJ2-7): ETGVTQSPTHLIKTRGQQVTLRCSSQSGHNTVSWYQQALGQGPQFIFQYYREEENGRGNFPPRFSGLQFPNYSSELNVNALELDDSALYLCASSWWGSDEQYFGPGTRLTVT.

In this sample, this clone turned up once. The rearrangement links TRBV5-1 to TRBJ2-2; 11 bases are a match to TRBD2. CDR3 length equals 18 residues. Trimming cost V 4 bases and J 1 base; bases outside gene matches: 9. Per the germline V gene, CDR1 is SGHRS and CDR2 is YFSETQ. The CDR3 spells CASSPRLLAGVNTGELFF. The CDR3 region has the DNA TGCGCCAGCAGCCCGAGATTACTAGCGGGAGTGAACACCGGGGAGCTGTTTTTT.

The chain combines TRBV11-3 with TRBJ1-2; no clear D gene. V dropped 1 base and J dropped 7 bases, with 10 bases sitting between them. The CDR3 is 13 residues long. CDR1 and CDR2 (germline): SGHNT, YENEEA. This chain's CDR3 is CASSLVRTSGYTF. CDR3 nucleotide sequence: TGTGCCAGCAGCTTAGTGAGGACGTCTGGCTACACCTTC.

As DNA, the CDR3 is TGTGCCAGCAGCTTTACAGGTCACACTGAAGCTTTCTTT. Protein: CASSFTGHTEAFF. The genes are TRBV7-9 and TRBJ1-1; tentative D call: TRBD1 (5 bases). Per the germline V gene, CDR1 is SEHNR and CDR2 is FQNEAQ (reference sequence). Trimming took 3 bases from V and 3 from J, leaving 8 bases between them. This CDR3 has 13 residues.

The chain uses TRBV5-6 and TRBJ2-3, with a possible D match to TRBD2 (5 bases). The CDR3 covers 13 residues. V lost 4 bases and J 8 bases, leaving 14 bases between the germline ends. Germline CDR1 SGHDT, CDR2 YYEEEE. CDR3 sequence (DNA): TGTGCCAGCAGCCCGGGAACTAGTATTACGCAGTATTTT. Translating it yields CASSPGTSITQYF.

The chain combines TRBV25-1 with TRBJ1-2, with TRBD1 identical over 8 bases. This CDR3 has 16 residues. Germline V gives CDR1 MGHDK, CDR2 SYGVNS. V lost 1 base to trimming and J lost 3 bases; unmatched junction nucleotides: 7. For the CDR3, the DNA is TGTGCCAGCAGTGAATCGAGTGGGACAGGATACTATGGCTACACCTTC. Its protein is CASSESSGTGYYGYTF.

This clone has a single count. The V gene is TRBV2, the J gene TRBJ2-7, with TRBD2 identical over 9 bases. This CDR3 is 15 amino acids long. Germline values: CDR1 SNHLY, CDR2 FYNNEI. After removal of 8 bases from V and 1 base from J, the junction contained 9 bases not matched to a gene. The CDR3 loop reads CASARLAVLSYEQYF. DNA of the CDR3: TGTGCCAGCGCCAGACTAGCGGTTCTTTCCTACGAGCAGTACTTC.

This clone was observed a few times. This sequence joins TRBV19 and TRBJ1-1; tentatively, D is TRBD1 (6 bases). V lost 3 bases to trimming and J lost 11 bases, with 13 bases between them. Germline V CDR1 and CDR2: LNHDA, SQIVND (reference sequence). The CDR3 sequence is 12 residues long. The CDR3 bases are TGTGCCAGTAGTATGGAAGACAGGCCGGCTTTCTTT. It yields the protein CASSMEDRPAFF.

The chain links TRBV30 to TRBJ2-3; D is perhaps TRBD2 (6 bases). CDR3 length equals 17 residues. Germline loops: CDR1 GTSNPN, CDR2 SVGIG (reference sequence). V dropped 3 bases and J dropped 2 bases, with 21 bases sitting between them. For the CDR3, the DNA is TGTGCCTGGAGCGGCGAAAGTTCGAGCGGGCACACAGATACGCAGTATTTT. Translated: CAWSGESSSGHTDTQYF.

The sample holds a few counts of this clone. The chain combines TRBV9 with TRBJ2-1, with 7 bases that match TRBD1. Germline CDR1 reads SGDLS; CDR2 reads YYNGEE. This CDR3 comprises 13 residues. V lost 0 bases and J lost 13; bases outside the gene matches: 7. CDR3 residues: CASSVVGGLRQFF. DNA for the CDR3: TGTGCCAGCAGCGTAGTAGGGGGCCTACGACAGTTCTTC.

The chain carries TRBV5-8 and TRBJ1-1; D is possibly TRBD1 (6 bases). Per germline, CDR1 SGHTS and CDR2 YDEGEE. The V end lost 5 bases, the J end lost 2 bases, and 16 bases lay between the germline ends. This CDR3 region has 15 residues. This CDR3 reads CASSHRVSLNTEAFF. The CDR3 DNA is TGTGCCAGCAGTCACAGGGTCTCCCTTAACACTGAAGCTTTCTTT.

Only one count was recorded for this clone. The chain couples TRBV30 to TRBJ1-2, with a weak D call TRBD1 (5 bases). The V end was cut by 4 bases, the J end by 11 bases, with 26 bases between. CDR1 is GTSNPN and CDR2 is SVGIG in the germline V gene (reference sequence). The CDR3 has 15 residues. The chain's CDR3 is CAWNYPGTDAPHYTF. In DNA form, the CDR3 reads TGTGCCTGGAACTACCCCGGGACGGACGCCCCCCATTACACCTTC.

This clone was detected only once. The chain combines TRBV7-6 with TRBJ2-5, with TRBD2 identical over 9 bases. The V and J ends lost 4 bases and 2 bases, in that order; junction bases with no gene match: 8. The CDR3 contains 16 residues. Germline values: CDR1 SGHVS, CDR2 FNYEAQ. The DNA of the CDR3 is TGTGCCAGCAGCTCCCCGACTAGCGGAGGACAAGAGACCCAGTACTTC. Protein sequence: CASSSPTSGGQETQYF.

The rearrangement uses TRBV28 and TRBJ2-7; no clear D. The germline V gene has CDR1 MDHEN and CDR2 SYDVKM. V was pared by 5 bases and J by 2 bases, with 13 bases between. The CDR3 is 14 residues long. The chain's CDR3 is CASSLRDPTYEQYF. DNA of the CDR3: TGTGCCAGCAGTCTGCGCGATCCTACCTACGAGCAGTACTTC.

The chain joins TRBV18 to TRBJ2-7; 9 bases line up with TRBD2. Germline CDR1 is KGHSH and CDR2 is LQKENI. Trimming removed 2 bases from V and 4 bases from J; junction bases left unmatched: 3. The CDR3 runs 14 residues. The CDR3, as DNA: TGTGCCAGCTCACCAGAGACTAGCGGATACGAGCAGTACTTC. Protein: CASSPETSGYEQYF.

J is TRBJ2-5 and V is TRBV5-1; D unclear. Germline CDR1 reads SGHRS; CDR2 reads YFSETQ. Trimming removed 4 bases from V and 5 bases from J, with 12 bases in between. The CDR3 runs to 13 residues. CDR3 DNA sequence: TGCGCCAGCAGCCACGACGGTCCCGAGACCCAGTACTTC. Amino acid sequence: CASSHDGPETQYF.

The V and J genes are TRBV28 and TRBJ1-1; 9 bases line up with TRBD1. The V gene end was trimmed by 5 bases and the J gene end by 4 bases; junction bases not matched to a gene: 5. CDR1 is MDHEN, CDR2 SYDVKM, per germline. The CDR3 is made up of 14 amino acids. CDR3 DNA: TGTGCCAGCAGTACCGGGACAGGGACCACTGAAGCTTTCTTT. Translated: CASSTGTGTTEAFF.

The V call is TRBV7-8, the J call TRBJ2-7, with a possible D match to TRBD2 (5 bases). The V end was cut by 5 bases, the J end by 0 bases, with 14 bases between. Germline loops: CDR1 SGHVS, CDR2 FQNEAQ. The CDR3 length is 15 residues. The chain's CDR3 is CASSRMGVYSYEQYF. The DNA for the CDR3 is TGTGCCAGCAGCCGAATGGGAGTCTACTCCTACGAGCAGTACTTC.

This sequence joins TRBV12-5 and TRBJ1-1; possibly TRBD1 for D (5 bases). The length of the CDR3 is 14 residues. CDR1 and CDR2 from the germline V gene are LGHNT and FRNRAP. V lost 2 bases and J 4 bases, leaving 11 bases between the germline ends. CDR3 in amino acids: CASGLPIDSTEAFF. The DNA for the CDR3 is TGTGCTAGTGGTTTGCCCATCGACAGCACTGAAGCTTTCTTT.

There are a few counts of this clone. The chain has TRBV6-4 and TRBJ1-1, with TRBD1 identical over 12 bases. Trimming cost V 4 bases and J 1 base; bases outside gene matches: 7. The length of the CDR3 is 17 residues. Germline V gene data show CDR1 as MRHNA and CDR2 as SNTAGT. The CDR3 bases are TGTGCCAGCAGTGTCGGGGGACAGGGGGCGGCGAACACTGAAGCTTTCTTT. Its protein product is CASSVGGQGAANTEAFF.

V and J are TRBV10-2 and TRBJ1-5, with 7 bases fitting TRBD1. Germline V gene sequence: CDR1 WSHSY, CDR2 SAAADI. J lost 7 bases, V lost 6 bases, and 6 bases had no gene match. The CDR3 consists of 13 residues. CDR3 protein: CASSEGARQPQHF. CDR3 nucleotide sequence: TGCGCCAGCAGCGAGGGGGCCCGACAGCCCCAGCATTTT.